This T cell receptor (beta chain) was observed in a study of blood T cell repertoires in COVID-19. Overall study context: The study drew acute and convalescent COVID-19 samples from the United States, Italy and Spain. Sources were T cells, B-cell-depleted T cells, or PBMCs; the material itself was cDNA or gDNA.

As handled by the study authors: Counts of nucleated cells, estimated from reference gene primer amplification, were obtained. TCRdb's table, derived via immunoSEQ multiplex PCR, lists solely in-frame clones and lacks some. D and trimming were read from the DNA, whereas the V and J calls and clone size are those reported in that table. The sample shows under 350,000 clones, about four fifths of them seen only once. The ends lost 6 bases at V and 2 bases at J; junction bases unmatched: 16. This CDR3 contains 20 residues. CDR1 is MNHNY, CDR2 SVGAGI, per germline (reference sequence). Sequences were obtained from peripheral blood. The origin of this receptor is a woman aged 45-65 years who had recovered from COVID-19. This rearrangement joins TRBV6-6 to TRBJ2-3; 14 nucleotides align to TRBD2. The CDR3 loop is CASSPVGLAGGPLPTDTQYF. Written as DNA, the CDR3 is TGTGCCAGCAGCCCCGTTGGACTAGCGGGAGGCCCACTTCCCACAGATACGCAGTATTTT.